The 19 T cell receptor beta chains below all came from one sample that was sequenced in a study of radiotherapy plus CTLA-4 blockade in lung cancer. The repertoire was sequenced with immunoSEQ multiplex PCR; TCRdb's copy has only in-frame clones and lacks some. This sample has about 24,000 clones, with around 71% found just once. The sequenced sample was peripheral blood, obtained from a patient treated with radiotherapy plus ipilimumab. The receptors stem from a human donor with non-small cell lung cancer whose response to radiotherapy plus ipilimumab could not be evaluated.

The rearrangement uses TRBV9 and TRBJ1-2; 9 nucleotides line up with TRBD1. The CDR3 has 15 residues. V shed 0 bases, J shed 7 bases, and the junction held 7 bases outside the gene matches. Germline assignment: CDR1 SGDLS and CDR2 YYNGEE. CDR3 amino acids: CASSVDGQGSRGYTF. The CDR3 DNA reads as TGTGCCAGCAGCGTAGATGGACAGGGGTCCCGTGGCTACACCTTC.

This clone turned up a few times. V and J are TRBV2 and TRBJ2-7; 14 bases match TRBD2. The CDR3 is made up of 16 amino acids. The junction had 10 bases not matched to a gene; V was cut back by 7 bases and J by 5 bases. Germline V gene data show CDR1 as SNHLY and CDR2 as FYNNEI. This CDR3 is CASNIPGLAGADEQYF. CDR3 coding DNA: TGTGCCAGCAATATCCCGGGACTAGCGGGAGCCGACGAGCAGTACTTC. The whole variable domain, filled in from reference TRBV2 and TRBJ2-7, reads EPEVTQTPSHQVTQMGQEVILRCVPISNHLYFYWYRQILGQKVEFLVSFYNNEISEKSEIFDDQFSVERPDGSNFTLKIRSTKLEDSAMYFCASNIPGLAGADEQYFGPGTRLTVT.

Only a few counts were recorded for this clone. This chain joins TRBV28 and TRBJ2-1; 8 nucleotides align to TRBD2. V shed 6 bases, J shed 14 bases, and the junction held 12 bases outside the gene matches. The CDR3 is 13 residues long. Germline assignment: CDR1 MDHEN and CDR2 SYDVKM. The CDR3 sequence: CASSHPRLAREFF. In nucleotides, the CDR3 is TGTGCCAGCAGCCACCCCCGACTAGCGAGAGAGTTCTTC. Using reference TRBV28 and TRBJ2-1 for the parts outside the CDR3, the full variable domain is DVKVTQSSRYLVKRTGEKVFLECVQDMDHENMFWYRQDPGLGLRLIYFSYDVKMKEKGDIPEGYSVSREKKERFSLILESASTNQTSMYLCASSHPRLAREFFGPGTRLTVL.

J is TRBJ1-5 and V is TRBV30; D ambiguous. The V end lost 4 bases, the J end lost 6 bases, and 13 bases lay between the germline ends. The CDR3 runs 13 residues. The germline V gene encodes CDR1 GTSNPN and CDR2 SVGIG (reference sequence). CDR3 residues: CAWNLPGSQPQHF. The CDR3 region has the DNA TGTGCCTGGAACTTGCCGGGGTCTCAGCCCCAGCATTTT.

The chain links TRBV9 to TRBJ1-1; D remains ambiguous. Per the germline V gene, CDR1 is SGDLS and CDR2 is YYNGEE. This CDR3 is built from 14 residues. Trimming left V 2 bases short and J 0 bases short, with 8 bases between. This chain's CDR3 is CASSVGRLNTEAFF. The CDR3 DNA reads TGTGCCAGCAGCGTTGGCAGATTGAACACTGAAGCTTTCTTT.

The V and J genes are TRBV7-2 and TRBJ2-7, with D possibly TRBD1 on 8 matching bases. The germline V gene encodes CDR1 SGHTA and CDR2 FQGNSA. V was cut by 5 bases and J by 4 bases, with 18 bases left in between. The CDR3 length is 15 residues. CDR3 sequence reads: CASSPRTGRAYEQYF. CDR3 bases: TGTGCCAGCAGCCCGAGGACAGGGAGGGCTTACGAGCAGTACTTC.

In this sample, this clone turned up once. V gene TRBV6-5 combines with J gene TRBJ1-2; 7 nucleotides line up with TRBD1. With V trimmed by 9 bases and J by 1 base, 2 bases remained unmatched. CDR1 and CDR2 from the germline V gene are MNHEY and SVGAGI. The CDR3 runs to 12 residues. This chain's CDR3 is CASQGVNYGYTF. CDR3 nucleotide sequence: TGTGCCAGTCAGGGGGTTAACTATGGCTACACCTTC.

This clone was seen just once. The chain joins TRBV7-9 to TRBJ2-1; TRBD2 agrees at 11 bases. The CDR3 covers 15 residues. Trimming cost V 1 base and J 9 bases; bases outside gene matches: 5. The germline gives CDR1 SEHNR, CDR2 FQNEAQ (reference sequence). The CDR3 DNA reads as TGTGCCAGCAGCTTAGTAGCGGGAGGGCCTGGTGAGCAGTTCTTC. Translation gives CASSLVAGGPGEQFF.

The CDR3 DNA sequence: TGTGCCAGCAATGGGGGAGGGCCTCTTTGGACAGATACGCAGTATTTT. Its protein product is CASNGGGPLWTDTQYF. The V and J genes are TRBV25-1 and TRBJ2-3; 7 bases match TRBD2. J lost 3 bases, V lost 7 bases, and 13 bases had no gene match. Germline V gene data show CDR1 as MGHDK and CDR2 as SYGVNS. CDR3 length: 16 residues.

This clone was observed a single time. This chain connects TRBV30 to TRBJ2-3, with D uncertain. The CDR3 loop spans 14 amino acids. V dropped 0 bases and J dropped 5 bases, with 12 bases sitting between them. Looked up from germline, CDR1 is GTSNPN and CDR2 is SVGIG (reference sequence). CDR3 sequence: CAWSVGGPGDTQYF. The CDR3 DNA reads TGTGCCTGGAGTGTCGGTGGGCCTGGAGATACGCAGTATTTT.

The chain employs TRBV5-1 and TRBJ2-1; 11 bases are a match to TRBD2. CDR1 and CDR2 (germline): SGHRS, YFSETQ. Trimming cost V 4 bases and J 4 bases; bases outside gene matches: 4. The CDR3 totals 15 residues. CDR3 in amino acids: CASSLGTSGYNEQFF. As DNA, the CDR3 is TGCGCCAGCAGCCTCGGGACTAGCGGTTACAATGAGCAGTTCTTC. The full variable domain, in which reference TRBV5-1 and TRBJ2-1 provide the parts outside the CDR3, is KAGVTQTPRYLIKTRGQQVTLSCSPISGHRSVSWYQQTPGQGLQFLFEYFSETQRNKGNFPGRFSGRQFSNSRSEMNVSTLELGDSALYLCASSLGTSGYNEQFFGPGTRLTVL.

In DNA form, the CDR3 reads TGTGCCAGCAGCGTGATTGGCGGGGTTTCCTACAATGAGCAGTTCTTC. It is translated as CASSVIGGVSYNEQFF. The V call is TRBV9, the J call TRBJ2-1, with D possibly being TRBD2 (6 bases). V gave up 2 bases and J gave up 1 base, with 13 bases separating them. The V gene's germline CDR1 is SGDLS and CDR2 YYNGEE. The CDR3 is 16 amino acids.

The chain recombines TRBV9 with TRBJ2-5; TRBD1 matches at 7 bases. The J call may be in error: the DNA end matches TRBJ2-7 better. The CDR3 loop spans 14 amino acids. The germline V gene encodes CDR1 SGDLS and CDR2 YYNGEE. DNA for the CDR3: TGTGCCAGCAGCGTAGGGCAGGGGGCCTACGAGCAGTACTTC. It encodes CASSVGQGAYEQYF.

The chain employs TRBV5-8 and TRBJ2-2; 9 bases agree with TRBD1. The V and J ends lost 9 bases and 3 bases, in that order; junction bases with no gene match: 9. Per germline, CDR1 SGHTS and CDR2 YDEGEE. The CDR3 consists of 15 residues. This CDR3 is CAIDRGLIDTGELFF. The CDR3 nucleotides are TGTGCCATCGACAGGGGGTTAATAGACACCGGGGAGCTGTTTTTT.

This clone was observed a few times. The chain has TRBV7-9 and TRBJ2-1; TRBD2 matches at 14 bases. In germline, CDR1 is SEHNR, CDR2 FQNEAQ (reference sequence). The CDR3 length is 17 residues. J was trimmed by 7 bases and V by 5 bases; bases with no gene match: 10. The CDR3 sequence: CASSRLRTSGRKNEQFF. CDR3 nucleotides: TGTGCCAGCAGCCGATTACGGACTAGCGGGAGGAAGAATGAGCAGTTCTTC.

The chain is built from TRBV11-2 and TRBJ2-1; tentative D call: TRBD1 (6 bases). V was trimmed by 4 bases and J by 2 bases, leaving 18 bases between them. The CDR3 sequence is 17 residues long. CDR1 is SGHAT, CDR2 FQNNGV, per germline. As DNA, the CDR3 is TGTGCCAGCAGCTCCGGCTGGGGGCGACTAACCTACAATGAGCAGTTCTTC. Translation gives CASSSGWGRLTYNEQFF.

The V gene is TRBV18, the J gene TRBJ1-2; D gene ambiguous. V lost 5 bases and J 7 bases, leaving 17 bases between the germline ends. The CDR3 consists of 14 residues. Germline V gene lookup returns CDR1 KGHSH and CDR2 LQKENI. CDR3 region: CASSSVPSDAGYTF. Here the CDR3 DNA reads TGTGCCAGCTCATCGGTACCTAGCGATGCTGGCTACACCTTC.

The rearrangement uses TRBV5-1 and TRBJ2-2, with D perhaps TRBD1 (5 bases). V was cut by 4 bases and J by 1 base, with 11 bases left in between. CDR1 and CDR2 from the germline V gene are SGHRS and YFSETQ. The CDR3 is 15 amino acids. CDR3 in amino acids: CASSPITGNTGELFF. In DNA, the CDR3 is TGCGCCAGCAGCCCTATTACAGGGAACACCGGGGAGCTGTTTTTT. The full variable domain, its missing parts supplied by reference TRBV5-1 and TRBJ2-2, is KAGVTQTPRYLIKTRGQQVTLSCSPISGHRSVSWYQQTPGQGLQFLFEYFSETQRNKGNFPGRFSGRQFSNSRSEMNVSTLELGDSALYLCASSPITGNTGELFFGEGSRLTVL.

CDR3 protein: CASSQSRDIYEQYF. The DNA of the CDR3 is TGTGCCAGCAGCCAGTCCCGGGACATTTACGAGCAGTACTTC. The V gene is TRBV21-1, the J gene TRBJ2-7; the D segment call TRBD1 is taken from the table without a DNA check. TRBV21-1 corresponds to a pseudogene. The CDR3 consists of 14 residues.